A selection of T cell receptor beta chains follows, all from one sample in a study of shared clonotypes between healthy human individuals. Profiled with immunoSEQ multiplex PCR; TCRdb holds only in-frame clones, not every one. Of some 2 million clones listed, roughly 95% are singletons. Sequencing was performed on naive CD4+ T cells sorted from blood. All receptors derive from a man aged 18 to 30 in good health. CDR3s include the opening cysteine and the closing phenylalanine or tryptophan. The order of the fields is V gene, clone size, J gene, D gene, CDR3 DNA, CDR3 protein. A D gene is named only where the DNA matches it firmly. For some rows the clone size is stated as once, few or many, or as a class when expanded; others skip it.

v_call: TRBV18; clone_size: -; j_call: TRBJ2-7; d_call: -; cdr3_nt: TGTGCCAGCTCACCGGGAACAGGGTCCAACTACGAGCAGTACTTC; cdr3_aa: CASSPGTGSNYEQYF
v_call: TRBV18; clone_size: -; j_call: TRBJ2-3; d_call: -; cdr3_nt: TGTGCCAGCTCACCCGGGCGGGTTGGGGCAGATACGCAGTATTTT; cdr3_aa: CASSPGRVGADTQYF
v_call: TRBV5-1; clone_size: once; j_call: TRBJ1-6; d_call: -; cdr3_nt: TGCGCCAGCAGCTTGGCCGGCGGACTGGGGAATAATTCACCCCTCCACTTT; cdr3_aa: CASSLAGGLGNNSPLHF
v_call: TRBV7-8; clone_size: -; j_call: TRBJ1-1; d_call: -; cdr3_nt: TGTGCCAGCAGCTTTAGGGCGTTAATGAACACTGAAGCTTTCTTT; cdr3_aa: CASSFRALMNTEAFF
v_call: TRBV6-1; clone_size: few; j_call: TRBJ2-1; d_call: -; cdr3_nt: TGTGCCAGCACCCAGCGAGGGGTCAATGAGCAGTTCTTC; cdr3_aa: CASTQRGVNEQFF
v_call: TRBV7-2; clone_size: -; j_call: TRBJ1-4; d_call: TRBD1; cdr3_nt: TGTGCCAGCAGCTCCCGGGACAGTGAAAAACTGTTTTTT; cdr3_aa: CASSSRDSEKLFF
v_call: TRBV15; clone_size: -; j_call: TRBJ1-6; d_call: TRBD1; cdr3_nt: TGTGCCACCAGCAAACCGGGACAGGGGGCAAGCTCCTATAATTCACCCCTCCACTTT; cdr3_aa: CATSKPGQGASSYNSPLHF
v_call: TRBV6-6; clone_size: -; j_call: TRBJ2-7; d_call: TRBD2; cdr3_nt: TGTGCCAGCAGCCAACCACTAGCGGGAGAGGTGTACTTC; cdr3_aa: CASSQPLAGEVYF
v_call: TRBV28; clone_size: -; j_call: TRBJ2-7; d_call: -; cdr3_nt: TGTGCCAGCAGTCTGCCCGTTACGGCCGAGCAGTACTTC; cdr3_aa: CASSLPVTAEQYF
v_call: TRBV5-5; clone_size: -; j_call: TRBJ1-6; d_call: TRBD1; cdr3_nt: TGTGCCAGCAGCTCACCAGGGGGTCAGAGCTCCTATAATTCACCCCTCCACTTT; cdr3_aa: CASSSPGGQSSYNSPLHF
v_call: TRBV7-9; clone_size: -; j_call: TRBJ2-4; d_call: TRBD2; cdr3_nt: TGTGCCAGCAGCCAACTAGCGGGAGATGGGGCCAAAAACATTCAGTACTTC; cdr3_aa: CASSQLAGDGAKNIQYF
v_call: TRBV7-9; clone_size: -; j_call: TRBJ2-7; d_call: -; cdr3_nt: TGTGCCAGCAGCTTTGTGGGGACCTACGAGCAGTACTTC; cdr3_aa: CASSFVGTYEQYF
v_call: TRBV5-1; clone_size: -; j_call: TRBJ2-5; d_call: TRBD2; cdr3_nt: TGCGCCAGCAGCTTGGCCGGGACTAGCGGGACTGAGACCCAGTACTTC; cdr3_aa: CASSLAGTSGTETQYF
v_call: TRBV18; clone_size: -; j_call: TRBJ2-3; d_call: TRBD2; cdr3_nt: TGTGCCAGCTCACCACCCGGACTAGCGTACGGCACAGATACGCAGTATTTT; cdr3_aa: CASSPPGLAYGTDTQYF
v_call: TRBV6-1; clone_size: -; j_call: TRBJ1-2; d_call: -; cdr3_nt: TGTGCCAGCAGGACAGGTACCTATGGCTACACCTTC; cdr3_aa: CASRTGTYGYTF
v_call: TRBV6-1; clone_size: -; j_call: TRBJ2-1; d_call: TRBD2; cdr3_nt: TGTGCCAGCCTCCGGGTAGCGGGAAAAAACAATGAGCAGTTCTTC; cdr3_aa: CASLRVAGKNNEQFF
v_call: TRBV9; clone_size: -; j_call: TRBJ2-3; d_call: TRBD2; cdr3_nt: TGTGCCAGCAGCGGGACTAGCGGGGGAAAAACAGATACGCAGTATTTT; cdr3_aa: CASSGTSGGKTDTQYF
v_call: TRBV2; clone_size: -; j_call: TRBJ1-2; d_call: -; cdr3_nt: TGTGCCAGAGCGCTACCGGGACAACGGAACTATGGCTACACCTTC; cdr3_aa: CARALPGQRNYGYTF
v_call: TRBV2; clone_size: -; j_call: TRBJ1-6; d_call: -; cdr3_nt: TGTGCCAGCAAGTCGGCAGACTATAATTCACCCCTCCACTTT; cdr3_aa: CASKSADYNSPLHF
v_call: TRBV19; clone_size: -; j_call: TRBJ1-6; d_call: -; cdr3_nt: TGTGCCAGTAGTATGGACGGGACCAATTCACCCCTCCACTTT; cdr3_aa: CASSMDGTNSPLHF
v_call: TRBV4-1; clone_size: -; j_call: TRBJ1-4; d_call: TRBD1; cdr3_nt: TGCGCCAGCAGCCAAGGATCCAGCGGGACAGCTAATGAAAAACTGTTTTTT; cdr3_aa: CASSQGSSGTANEKLFF
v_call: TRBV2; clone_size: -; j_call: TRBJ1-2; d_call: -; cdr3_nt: TGTGCCAGCACCTTGGACGGAAACTATGGCTACACCTTC; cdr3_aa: CASTLDGNYGYTF
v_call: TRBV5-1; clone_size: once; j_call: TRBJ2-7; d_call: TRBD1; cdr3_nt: TGCGCCAGCAGCAATATACCGGGACAGATTCAGTACTTC; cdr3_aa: CASSNIPGQIQYF
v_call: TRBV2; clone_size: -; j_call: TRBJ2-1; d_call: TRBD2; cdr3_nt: TGTGCCAGCAGGGGACTAGCGGTGAATGAGCAGTTCTTC; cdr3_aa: CASRGLAVNEQFF
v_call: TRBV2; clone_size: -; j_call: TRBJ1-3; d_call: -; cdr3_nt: TGTGCCAGCAGGGAGAGAAGGGTTGAAAACACCATATATTTT; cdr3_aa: CASRERRVENTIYF
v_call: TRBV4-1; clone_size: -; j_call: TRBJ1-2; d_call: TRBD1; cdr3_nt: TGCGCCAGCAGCCAGGGGACAGGGGGAGATTACGGCTACACCTTC; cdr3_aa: CASSQGTGGDYGYTF
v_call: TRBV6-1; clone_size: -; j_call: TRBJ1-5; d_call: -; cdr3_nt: TGTGCCAGCAGGGATAGCAATCAGCCCCAGCATTTT; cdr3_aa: CASRDSNQPQHF
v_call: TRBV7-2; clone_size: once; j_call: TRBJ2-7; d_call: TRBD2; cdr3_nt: TGTGCCAGCAGCTACGGGACTAGCGGCTCCTACGAGCAGTACTTC; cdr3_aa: CASSYGTSGSYEQYF
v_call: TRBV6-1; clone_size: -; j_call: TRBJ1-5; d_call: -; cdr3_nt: TGTGCCAGCAGTGTTTATAGCAATCAGCCCCAGCATTTT; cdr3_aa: CASSVYSNQPQHF
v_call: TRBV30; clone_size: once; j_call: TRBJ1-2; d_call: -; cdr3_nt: TGTGCCTGGAGTGTAATCAGGGAAGGTGGCTACACCTTC; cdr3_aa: CAWSVIREGGYTF
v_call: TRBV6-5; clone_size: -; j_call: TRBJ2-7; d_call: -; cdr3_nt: TGTGCCAGCAGTTACGGGGGGCAGAACTCCTACGAGCAGTACTTC; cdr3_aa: CASSYGGQNSYEQYF
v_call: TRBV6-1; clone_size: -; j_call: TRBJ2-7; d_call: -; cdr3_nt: TGTGCCAGCAGTGGTAGCTCCATAGCCTCCTACGAGCAGTACTTC; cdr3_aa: CASSGSSIASYEQYF
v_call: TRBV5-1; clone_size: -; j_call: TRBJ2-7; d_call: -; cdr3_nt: TGCGCCAGCAGCTTGGTGGAGGGGTACGAGCAGTACTTC; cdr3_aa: CASSLVEGYEQYF
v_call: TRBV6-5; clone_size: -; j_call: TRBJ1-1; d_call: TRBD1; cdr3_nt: TGTGCCAGCAGTGAGACAGGGTCGAACACTGAAGCTTTCTTT; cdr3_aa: CASSETGSNTEAFF
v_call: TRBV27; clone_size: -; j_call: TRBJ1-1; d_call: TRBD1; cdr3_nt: TGTGCCAGCAGTTCCTGGACAGGCGGCGCTGAAGCTTTCTTT; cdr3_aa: CASSSWTGGAEAFF
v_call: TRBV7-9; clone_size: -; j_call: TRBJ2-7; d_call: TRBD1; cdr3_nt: TGTGCCAGCAGCTCCATAGACAGGGTGCCCTCGGCGGAGCAGTACTTC; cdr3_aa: CASSSIDRVPSAEQYF
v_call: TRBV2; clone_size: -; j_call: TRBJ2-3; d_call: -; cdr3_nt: TGTGCCAGCAGTGGCTCCTCCCATACGCAGTATTTT; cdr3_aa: CASSGSSHTQYF
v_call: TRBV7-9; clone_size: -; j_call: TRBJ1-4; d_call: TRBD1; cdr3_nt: TGTGCCAGCAGCGGGACAGGGCTGAAAACTAATGAAAAACTGTTTTTT; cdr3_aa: CASSGTGLKTNEKLFF
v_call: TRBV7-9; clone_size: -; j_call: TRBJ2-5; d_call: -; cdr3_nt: TGTGCCAGCAGCTTTAGGCCAGAGGGTGAGACCCAGTACTTC; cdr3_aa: CASSFRPEGETQYF
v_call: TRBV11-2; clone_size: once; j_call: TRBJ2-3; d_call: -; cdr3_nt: TGTGCCAGCAGCTTAGTGGCCACTAGCACAGATACGCAGTATTTT; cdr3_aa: CASSLVATSTDTQYF
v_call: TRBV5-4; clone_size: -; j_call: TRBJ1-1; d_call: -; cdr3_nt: TGTGCCAGCAGCCTCCAGGGAATGAACACTGAAGCTTTCTTT; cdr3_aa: CASSLQGMNTEAFF
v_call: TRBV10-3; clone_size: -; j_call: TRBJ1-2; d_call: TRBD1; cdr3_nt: TGTGCCATCAGTGAGACAGGGGCGCGGTATGGCTACACCTTC; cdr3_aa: CAISETGARYGYTF